Below, 17 T cell receptor beta chains from the same sample are listed, as sequenced in a study of cytomegalovirus exposure and HLA in healthy donors. Vbeta (60) and Jbeta (13) primers were used in the PCR. Method: immunoSEQ multiplex PCR; TCRdb's copy keeps in-frame clones and lacks some. The top ten hold 3.5% to 5.5% of the sample, which has 80,000 or so clones, 78% seen once. The specimen was PBMCs. Source of these receptors: a middle-aged man in good health and CMV-seronegative.

This chain joins TRBV27 and TRBJ2-7, with D maybe TRBD2 (6 bases). CDR3 length: 15 amino acids. CDR1 and CDR2 from the germline V gene are MNHEY and SMNVEV (reference sequence). Trimming took off 4 bases at V and 0 bases at J, with 13 bases between the two ends. The CDR3 protein is CASSWGLLTSYEQYF. CDR3 sequence (DNA): TGTGCCAGCAGTTGGGGACTCCTGACCTCCTACGAGCAGTACTTC.

This rearrangement joins TRBV10-3 to TRBJ2-4, with a weak D call TRBD1 (5 bases). V lost 3 bases to trimming and J lost 3 bases, with 6 bases between them. Germline CDR1 ENHRY, CDR2 SYGVKD. The CDR3 has 13 amino acids. CDR3 sequence reads: CAISDTGKNIQYF. CDR3 sequence (DNA): TGTGCCATCAGTGATACAGGCAAAAACATTCAGTACTTC.

V usage is TRBV27 and J usage is TRBJ2-7; no firm D call. The CDR3 length is 16 residues. Germline V gene data show CDR1 as MNHEY and CDR2 as SMNVEV (reference sequence). V gave up 5 bases and J gave up 4 bases, with 21 bases separating them. CDR3 coding DNA: TGTGCCAGCAGTCCGCGGTCCATCCCCTCGACTTACGAGCAGTACTTC. Its protein is CASSPRSIPSTYEQYF.

V is TRBV9 and J is TRBJ2-7, with unresolved D. With 0 bases removed from V and 0 bases from J, the gap between germline ends came to 7 bases. The germline gives CDR1 SGDLS, CDR2 YYNGEE. The CDR3 totals 14 residues. This CDR3 reads CASSVEPSSYEQYF. In DNA form, the CDR3 reads TGTGCCAGCAGCGTAGAGCCTAGCTCCTACGAGCAGTACTTC.

The rearrangement uses TRBV5-8 and TRBJ2-7, with TRBD2 matching 7 bases. Germline values: CDR1 SGHTS, CDR2 YDEGEE. With 1 base clipped from V and 7 bases from J, the junction kept 11 bases outside the gene matches. CDR3 size: 15 residues. CDR3 residues: CASSLSSGGLREQYF. The CDR3 DNA is TGTGCCAGCAGCTTGTCTTCGGGAGGTCTGAGGGAGCAGTACTTC.

The chain combines TRBV5-1 with TRBJ1-1; possible D gene TRBD1, 5 bases. Between the trimmed V and J ends, which lost 1 base and 3 bases, there was a span of 10 bases. The germline V gene encodes CDR1 SGHRS and CDR2 YFSETQ. The CDR3 extends over 14 amino acids. This CDR3 is CASSLKWGDTEAFF. CDR3 DNA: TGCGCCAGCAGCTTGAAATGGGGCGACACTGAAGCTTTCTTT.

The gene calls are TRBV7-2 and TRBJ2-7, with D possibly being TRBD2 (6 bases). The CDR3 spans 14 residues. V was pared by 3 bases and J by 6 bases, with 15 bases between. Germline lookup yields CDR1 SGHTA and CDR2 FQGNSA. The CDR3 here is CASSFPYGLSEQYF. CDR3 in DNA: TGTGCCAGCAGCTTTCCCTACGGACTAAGCGAGCAGTACTTC.

The gene calls are TRBV19 and TRBJ1-5, with 7 bases that match TRBD1. The trim removed 10 bases at V and 2 bases at J, leaving 11 bases unmatched. This CDR3 contains 15 residues. Germline loops: CDR1 LNHDA, CDR2 SQIVND (reference sequence). CDR3 amino acids: CATSPRGGGNQPQHF. The DNA for the CDR3 is TGTGCCACCTCCCCCAGAGGGGGCGGCAATCAGCCCCAGCATTTT.

The chain carries TRBV11-2 and TRBJ2-7, with 9 bases identical to TRBD1. The CDR3 runs to 13 residues. The germline V gene encodes CDR1 SGHAT and CDR2 FQNNGV. The V and J ends lost 7 bases and 2 bases, in that order; junction bases with no gene match: 3. CDR3 coding DNA: TGTGCCAGCAACGGACAGGGGACCTACGAGCAGTACTTC. As protein: CASNGQGTYEQYF.

V is TRBV28 and J is TRBJ1-1, with 10 bases matching TRBD1. Per the germline V gene, CDR1 is MDHEN and CDR2 is SYDVKM. This CDR3 spans 15 amino acids. V gave up 6 bases and J gave up 10 bases; unmatched junction bases: 14. The CDR3 sequence is CASSSYVGQGVIAFF. CDR3 bases: TGTGCCAGCAGCTCTTACGTTGGACAGGGGGTTATAGCTTTCTTT.

The chain has TRBV4-1 and TRBJ1-1; 11 bases are a match to TRBD1. The CDR3 has 16 residues. The J segment lost 5 bases and the V segment lost 2 bases, leaving 7 bases of the junction unmatched. Germline lookup yields CDR1 MGHRA and CDR2 YSYEKL. CDR3: CASSQKFGQGATEAFF. In DNA, the CDR3 is TGCGCCAGCAGCCAAAAATTCGGACAGGGGGCGACTGAAGCTTTCTTT.

This chain uses TRBV9 with TRBJ2-3, with D tentatively TRBD2 (7 bases). The CDR3 is 15 residues long. V lost 2 bases and J 7 bases, leaving 17 bases between the germline ends. Germline loops: CDR1 SGDLS, CDR2 YYNGEE. The CDR3 is CASSVGGGPSHTQYF. The CDR3 nucleotides are TGTGCCAGCAGCGTCGGCGGGGGCCCCTCCCATACGCAGTATTTT.

V is TRBV5-4 and J is TRBJ2-5; 7 bases match TRBD2. The J call may be incorrect, as the DNA end agrees better with TRBJ2-7. Germline values: CDR1 SGHNT, CDR2 YYREEE (reference sequence). The CDR3 spans 15 residues. In DNA, the CDR3 is TGTGCCAGCAGCTTGGGGGTGGCGGGAGTGCTCGAGCAGTACTTC. Its protein is CASSLGVAGVLEQYF.

The genes are TRBV7-2 and TRBJ2-7; D call uncertain. CDR3 length: 12 amino acids. Trimming stripped 5 bases from V and 8 bases from J, with 13 bases between. Looked up from germline, CDR1 is SGHTA and CDR2 is FQGNSA. CDR3 loop: CASSPELVKQYF. The CDR3 coding sequence is TGTGCCAGCAGCCCGGAGCTGGTTAAGCAGTACTTC.

The V call is TRBV7-2, the J call TRBJ1-2, with 8 positions matching TRBD1. Germline trimming cut 5 bases from V and 4 bases from J; bases unmatched to any gene: 6. Germline loops: CDR1 SGHTA, CDR2 FQGNSA. The CDR3 is made up of 14 amino acids. CDR3 in amino acids: CASSLWTGSYGYTF. The CDR3 nucleotides read TGTGCCAGCAGCCTATGGACAGGGTCCTATGGCTACACCTTC. Looking up the rest from reference TRBV7-2 and TRBJ1-2 gives the full variable domain: GAGVSQSPSNKVTEKGKDVELRCDPISGHTALYWYRQSLGQGLEFLIYFQGNSAPDKSGLPSDRFSAERTGGSVSTLTIQRTQQEDSAVYLCASSLWTGSYGYTFGSGTRLTVV.

The chain employs TRBV28 and TRBJ2-7; 7 bases map to TRBD2. The germline CDR1 and CDR2 sequences are MDHEN and SYDVKM. The V segment lost 6 bases and the J segment 0 bases; nucleotides outside the gene matches: 8. This CDR3 contains 15 residues. This CDR3 reads CASRSALADSYEQYF. Written as DNA, the CDR3 is TGTGCCAGCAGGTCCGCCCTAGCGGACTCCTACGAGCAGTACTTC.

The gene calls are TRBV7-2 and TRBJ2-1, with 12 bases lining up with TRBD2. Germline V gene lookup returns CDR1 SGHTA and CDR2 FQGNSA. Losses at the gene ends were 3 bases for V and 7 bases for J; bases not matched to a gene: 7. CDR3 length equals 16 residues. The CDR3 reads CASSLRLAGAVNEQFF. As DNA, the CDR3 is TGTGCCAGCAGCTTGAGACTAGCGGGAGCTGTTAATGAGCAGTTCTTC.